Only a few counts were recorded for the clone carrying this T cell receptor beta chain. This specimen comes from a study of CD8+ T cells in alopecia areata. In each case, RNA was isolated and then reverse transcribed into cDNA as the sequencing template. Assay used: immunoSEQ multiplex PCR; TCRdb lists only in-frame clones, some missing. The sample consists of about 160,000 clones, about two thirds of them appearing once. Germline V gives CDR1 SQVTM, CDR2 ANQGSEA. The CDR3 sequence is 11 residues long. V dropped 7 bases and J dropped 7 bases, with 13 bases sitting between them. Noted treatment: oral pan-JAK inhibitor, 5-10 mg twice daily.

This chain connects TRBV29-1 to TRBJ1-2, with D hard to call. The specimen comprised CD4+ T cells sorted from blood, sampled at week 4, from a patient treated with tofacitinib. The source of this sequence is a human donor with alopecia areata. CDR3 in DNA: TGCAGCGGAATGGACTCCTCTGGCTACACCTTC. Its translation: CSGMDSSGYTF. Filled out from reference TRBV29-1 and TRBJ1-2, the complete variable domain reads SAVISQKPSRDICQRGTSLTIQCQVDSQVTMMFWYRQQPGQSLTLIATANQGSEATYESGFVIDKFPISRPNLTFSTLTVSNMSPEDSSIYLCSGMDSSGYTFGSGTRLTVV.